This T cell receptor beta chain was sequenced in a study of blood T cell repertoires in COVID-19. Clinical history as reported by participants underpinned cohort assignment. Resolution of symptoms, clearance, or two negative PCRs was present in recovered Cohort 3 donors. Authors' analysis steps: Scientists estimated how many nucleated cells there were by amplifying reference gene primers. Only in-frame clones appear in the TCRdb table, and some are missing; sequencing was by immunoSEQ multiplex PCR. V and J calls and clone size are as listed in that table; D and trimming were resolved from the DNA. The data contain 350,000 to 450,000 clones, around 83% of them singletons. This TCR came from a woman in her forties or fifties who had recovered from COVID-19. Material: PBMCs or T cells enriched from blood (not recorded which).

The CDR3 nucleotides read TGCAGTGAAACAGGGGCAGATGGCTACACCTTC. This gives the protein CSETGADGYTF. The V gene is TRBV20-1, the J gene TRBJ1-2; 7 bases are a match to TRBD1. The ends lost 7 bases at V and 6 bases at J; junction bases unmatched: 5. Germline V gives CDR1 DFQATT, CDR2 SNEGSKA (reference sequence). This CDR3 has 11 residues.